This entry describes one T cell receptor (beta chain). These data are taken from a study of tumor-infiltrating lymphocytes in oesophageal squamous cell carcinoma. One entry per CDR3 protein results from TCRdb running MiXCR on the PCR reads. The data hold some 20,000 distinct CDR3 sequences, with less than 55% observed a single time. This CDR3 is built from 16 residues. V dropped 1 base and J dropped 4; count of bases not matched to a gene: 5. Germline V lookup: CDR1 SGHVS, CDR2 FQNEAQ. This receptor was obtained from a female donor with esophageal squamous cell carcinoma. The rearrangement uses TRBV7-8 and TRBJ2-3; 10 bases map to TRBD2. Sequenced: normal esophageal tissue next to the tumor. The CDR3 here is CASSLGASGSPDTQYF. The CDR3 nucleotides are TGTGCCAGCAGCTTAGGGGCTAGCGGGAGTCCAGATACGCAGTATTTT.